The clone carrying this TCR beta chain was found many times. No antigen is known for it. Stable disease denoted Graves' hyperthyroidism without ophthalmopathy progression within 18 months. Newly diagnosed patients aged 18 to 65 had hyperthyroidism of under 2 months' duration. CDR3 length equals 18 residues. Trimming cost V 5 bases and J 1 base; bases outside gene matches: 15. Germline V gene lookup returns CDR1 SGHVS and CDR2 FNYEAQ. This specimen comes from a study of T cells in Graves' hyperthyroidism and ophthalmopathy. Study-level results: Most thyroid clonotypes expanded above 0.001 appeared in blood too. From stable hyperthyroidism, ophthalmopathy was set apart by a 13 V-J model.

Researchers amplified the TCR beta CDR3 regions from RNA transcripts. HTBI primers were used for first-round RT-PCR of the TCR CDR3. TCRdb ran MiXCR on the multiplex PCR reads and lists one entry per CDR3 protein. This sample has around 600,000 distinct CDR3 sequences, with approximately 14% found just once. The sequence was collected from a woman aged 25-40 years with Graves' hyperthyroidism. The sample comprised blood. The chain joins TRBV7-6 to TRBJ2-3; 7 nucleotides agree with TRBD2. CDR3 sequence: CASSPTLGAGAGTDTQYF. CDR3 DNA sequence: TGTGCCAGCAGCCCTACCCTAGGGGCGGGAGCCGGCACAGATACGCAGTATTTT.